Listed below are T cell receptor beta chains from one sample, sequenced in a study of CD8+CD57+ T cells in acquired aplastic anemia. TCRdb reprocessed the reads via MiXCR and lists one record per CDR3 protein. The sample gives roughly 250,000 distinct CDR3 sequences, approximately 79% of which show up once; 42% is in the top ten. Sequenced: sorted CD4+, CD8+, or CD8+CD57+ T cells (not recorded which) from PBMCs. All receptors derive from a human donor with aplastic anemia. CDR3s include the opening cysteine and the closing phenylalanine or tryptophan. Each record gives: J gene, V gene, CDR3 protein.

J: TRBJ2-1
V: TRBV11-2
CDR3: CASSWGGGWGSDEQFF

J: TRBJ1-5
V: TRBV6-1
CDR3: CASSGDRAYQPQHF

J: TRBJ1-1
V: TRBV7-2
CDR3: CASSFDLTGTAEAFF

J: TRBJ1-1
V: TRBV9
CDR3: CASSVETTGEQYSFF

J: TRBJ2-3
V: TRBV7-3
CDR3: CASSSTTSSHSNHF

J: TRBJ1-1
V: TRBV7-2
CDR3: CASSLDLNGNADAFF

J: TRBJ2-7
V: TRBV5-5
CDR3: CASSPDRLHEQYF

J: TRBJ2-3
V: TRBV7-6
CDR3: CASTLGAGGTADTQYF

J: TRBJ2-5
V: TRBV20-1
CDR3: CSARERETQYF

J: TRBJ2-3
V: TRBV14
CDR3: CASGDGRTATPDF

J: TRBJ2-1
V: TRBV7-6
CDR3: CASSLANGRYDTQQFF

J: TRBJ2-1
V: TRBV7-8
CDR3: CASSPPGARGTQQFF

J: TRBJ1-1
V: TRBV9
CDR3: CASGGSYNVLNTEAFF

J: TRBJ2-3
V: TRBV11-3
CDR3: CASSLERPGTDTQYF

J: TRBJ1-1
V: TRBV7-2
CDR3: CASSSDFGPLTPDAFF

J: TRBJ2-3
V: TRBV7-9
CDR3: CASGHGHTDTQYF